These T cell receptor beta chains were read from a single sample in a study of blood T cell repertoires in COVID-19. The assay was immunoSEQ multiplex PCR, and TCRdb's table has in-frame clones only and misses some. The sample has some 250,000 clones, roughly 93% seen once. The sample consisted of PBMCs or T cells enriched from blood (not recorded which). The source is a woman aged 35 to 49 with acute COVID-19. CDR3s include the opening cysteine and the closing phenylalanine or tryptophan. D genes are given only for firm matches. The size entry is marked missing in some rows and otherwise reads once, few, many or a size class.

V gene	D gene	J gene	clone size	CDR3 DNA	CDR3 protein
TRBV14	TRBD1	TRBJ1-2	few	TGTGCCAGCAGCCCCTTGGGACAGGGGGCGCAGGGCTACACCTTC	CASSPLGQGAQGYTF
TRBV5-1	.	TRBJ2-2	.	TGCGCCAGCAGTATCGGACAGCACACCGGGGAGCTGTTTTTT	CASSIGQHTGELFF
TRBV7-6	TRBD1	TRBJ2-1	.	TGTGCCAGCAGCTTAATTGACAGGGGGTACAATGAGCAGTTCTTC	CASSLIDRGYNEQFF
TRBV11-2	TRBD1	TRBJ1-2	.	TGTGCCAGCACATCGATCTCCGGGACAGGGGCCCTTGGTGGCGGCTACACCTTC	CASTSISGTGALGGGYTF
TRBV2	.	TRBJ2-5	.	TGTGCCAGCAGGGAGAACGGACTATCCCTGCAAGAGACCCAGTACTTC	CASRENGLSLQETQYF
TRBV3-1/TRBV3-2	.	TRBJ2-7	.	TGTGCCAGCAGCCAAGAAGAGGGCCATGAGGCCCTCGGCTACGAGCAGTACTTC	CASSQEEGHEALGYEQYF
TRBV20-1	TRBD1	TRBJ1-2	.	TGCAGTGCCCTACAGGGGAATGGCTACACCTTC	CSALQGNGYTF
TRBV28	TRBD2	TRBJ2-1	.	TGTGCCGTCAGGGAGGGATCCTACAATGAGCAGTTCTTC	CAVREGSYNEQFF
TRBV19	TRBD1	TRBJ1-5	few	TGTGCCAGTACCGTCCCGGGACAGATTAATCAGCCCCAGCATTTT	CASTVPGQINQPQHF
TRBV28	.	TRBJ1-1	.	TGTGCCACCCACCCCCTTGATGGACAGGCTTTCTTT	CATHPLDGQAFF
TRBV7-3	TRBD2	TRBJ2-5	.	TGTGCCAGCTCTCGGGGGGATAGGGAGACCCAGTACTTC	CASSRGDRETQYF
TRBV6-2/TRBV6-3	.	TRBJ2-1	.	TGTGCCAGCAGTTCCCCGCATCTAAAGGGGAATGAGCAGTTCTTC	CASSSPHLKGNEQFF
TRBV6-5	TRBD2	TRBJ2-7	.	TGTGCCAGCAGTTACTCACGGGGGGGCTCCTACGAGCAGTACTTC	CASSYSRGGSYEQYF
TRBV19	.	TRBJ2-7	.	TGTGCCAGTAGTATTCGGGCAGGGGCCTCCTACGAGCAGTACTTC	CASSIRAGASYEQYF
TRBV5-4	TRBD1	TRBJ2-7	.	TGTGCCAGCAGCTGGCCGCCGGGACAGGGTTCCTACGAGCAGTACTTC	CASSWPPGQGSYEQYF
TRBV19	.	TRBJ1-4	.	TGTGCCAGTAGTATAAGGGTGTGGGCAGGGGAGAGTGAAAAACTGTTTTTT	CASSIRVWAGESEKLFF
TRBV18	.	TRBJ1-2	.	TGTGCCAGCTCACCACCTCTGTGGGGGGATGCAGGCTACACCTTC	CASSPPLWGDAGYTF
TRBV7-9	.	TRBJ1-6	once	TGTGCCAGCACCGGAGGGAACCAAAATTCACCCCTCCACTTT	CASTGGNQNSPLHF
TRBV5-1	.	TRBJ2-3	.	TGCGCCAGCAGCCCCGTCTCAGATACGCAGTATTTT	CASSPVSDTQYF
TRBV25-1	.	TRBJ2-4	.	TGTGCCAGCAGTGATGCGGGGAGGGCCAAAAACATTCAGTACTTC	CASSDAGRAKNIQYF
TRBV7-2	.	TRBJ2-2	.	TGTGCCAGTTCTAGGGGCAAGAATCCGAACGGGGAGCTGTTTTTT	CASSRGKNPNGELFF
TRBV28	TRBD1	TRBJ1-2	few	TGTGCCAGCAGCTGGGACAGGGGAAGGGGCTACACCTTC	CASSWDRGRGYTF
TRBV11-2	.	TRBJ1-1	.	TGTGCCAGCAGCCTTGGACAGAGATTATTGAACACTGAAGCTTTCTTT	CASSLGQRLLNTEAFF
TRBV28	TRBD1	TRBJ2-5	.	TGTGCCAGCGCCTCACCCACAGGGGCCAGGAAGACCCAGTACTTC	CASASPTGARKTQYF
TRBV5-1	TRBD2	TRBJ2-7	.	TGCGCCAGCAGCTTTAGCGGGGCGACTTACGAGCAGTACTTC	CASSFSGATYEQYF
TRBV30	.	TRBJ1-3	.	TGTGCCTGGAGTGTGCAAACATCGTTCTCTGGAAACACCATATATTTT	CAWSVQTSFSGNTIYF
TRBV25-1	.	TRBJ2-3	.	TGTGCCAGCTCCCCTGGGGGCAGTTGGGTCACAGATACGCAGTATTTT	CASSPGGSWVTDTQYF
TRBV5-6	.	TRBJ1-1	.	TGTGCCAGCGCCCCTACGAACAGAAGGAACACTGAAGCTTTCTTT	CASAPTNRRNTEAFF
TRBV6-5	.	TRBJ1-5	.	TGTGCCAGCAGTTATTCTGTAAATCAGCCCCAGCATTTT	CASSYSVNQPQHF
TRBV9	.	TRBJ2-1	once	TGTGCCAGCAGCGTAGACCGGGAGAGGGCCTACAATGAGCAGTTCTTC	CASSVDRERAYNEQFF
TRBV18	.	TRBJ1-2	.	TGTGCCAGCTCACCAAACGCCTATGGGGGCGATAACTATGGCTACACCTTC	CASSPNAYGGDNYGYTF
TRBV18	.	TRBJ1-2	.	TGTGCCAGCTCACCACTCCCAGGGACATATTATGGCTACACCTTC	CASSPLPGTYYGYTF
TRBV27	.	TRBJ1-1	.	TGTGCCAGCAGTAGAGGTGTGTCTGGGGGCGCGAACACTGAAGCTTTCTTT	CASSRGVSGGANTEAFF
TRBV11-2	.	TRBJ1-6	.	TGTGCCAGCAGCTTGGGGGGATATAATTCACCCCTCCACTTT	CASSLGGYNSPLHF
TRBV29-1	.	TRBJ1-1	.	TGCAGCGTTAGTTCAGGGGCGAACACTGAAGCTTTCTTT	CSVSSGANTEAFF
TRBV3-1/TRBV3-2	.	TRBJ2-1	.	TGTGCCAGCAGTGGGGACGGACTAAGGCAGTTCTTC	CASSGDGLRQFF
TRBV2	.	TRBJ1-6	.	TGTGCCAGCAGTGTGACAGAAGCATCACCCCTCCACTTT	CASSVTEASPLHF
TRBV7-9	.	TRBJ1-2	.	TGTGCCAGCAGCGACGGAGGCTCCGGGGGCTACACCTTC	CASSDGGSGGYTF
TRBV29-1	.	TRBJ2-7	.	TGCAGCGTCGGAGCCGGACAACCGTCCGAGCAGTACTTC	CSVGAGQPSEQYF
TRBV11-3	.	TRBJ2-1	once	TGTGCCAGCAGTATATTAGATGAGCAGTTCTTC	CASSILDEQFF
TRBV2	.	TRBJ1-2	.	TGTGCCAGCAGACATAACAGGGTACCTTCCTATGGCTACACCTTC	CASRHNRVPSYGYTF
TRBV28	.	TRBJ2-3	once	TGTGCCAGCAGCCAGGGGGGTAGGGGAGCGGATACGCAGTATTTT	CASSQGGRGADTQYF
TRBV6-4	.	TRBJ1-4	once	TGTGCCAGCAGTGCTGAGGGGGATGGTGAAAAACTGTTTTTT	CASSAEGDGEKLFF
TRBV19	TRBD1	TRBJ2-7	.	TGTGCCAGTAGTTCTCAGGACAGGGCCAACGAGCAGTACTTC	CASSSQDRANEQYF
TRBV4-1	TRBD2	TRBJ2-7	.	TGCGCCAGCAGCATTGCCCCGGGACTAGCGGGGGGACGCTCCTACGAGCAGTACTTC	CASSIAPGLAGGRSYEQYF
TRBV19	TRBD1	TRBJ1-2	.	TGTGCCAGTAGCCAGGACAGGTCCTATGGCTACACCTTC	CASSQDRSYGYTF
TRBV7-2	TRBD2	TRBJ2-5	.	TGTGCCAGCAGGGCCGCAGGGCTAGCGGGAGTAGAGACCCAGTACTTC	CASRAAGLAGVETQYF
TRBV24-1	TRBD1	TRBJ1-1	.	TGTGCCACCAGTGCGTCAGGGGGGAGAGGAGCTTTCTTT	CATSASGGRGAFF
TRBV27	.	TRBJ2-5	.	TGTGCCAGCAGCCCGGAGATTGCGGAGACCCAGTACTTC	CASSPEIAETQYF
TRBV7-2	TRBD2	TRBJ2-3	.	TGTGCCAGCAGCTTGGGCGGGAGAAGCACAGATACGCAGTATTTT	CASSLGGRSTDTQYF